This note documents a single T cell receptor beta chain sequence. It has no known antigen specificity. A read error is possible here, since a much larger clone lies one base away. The trim is 3 bases for V and 13 bases for J, with a gap of 25 bases between the germline ends. The cysteine opens and the phenylalanine closes a CDR3 of 16 amino acids. Here the CDR3 DNA is all that survives: 48 bases in frame from base 1. The entry originates in a study of regulatory T cells in long-lasting Graves disease (dated by TCRdb to 2020 to 2022). Regarding the research as a whole: Persistent Graves' disease meant more than 5 years of antithyroid drug treatment with TSH receptor autoantibodies that stayed positive. On average, persistent Graves' disease patients in the clinical cohort had been on antithyroid drugs for around 9.5 years. The study was registered as a clinical trial and conducted in China. A total of some 35 samples underwent TCR sequencing, from some 13 patients with persistent Graves' disease and 20 or so patients with newly diagnosed Graves' disease. Peripheral blood TCR sequencing and RNA sequencing compared persistent Graves' disease patients with newly diagnosed Graves' disease patients.

Libraries were constructed by multiplex PCR. Sequenced on an Illumina HiSeq 4000. iRepertoire HTBI primers and Arm-PCR amplification of CDR3 regions were used to construct TCR beta libraries. PCR products were gel purified before sequencing. Under the source paper's analysis protocol: Gene usage analysis of CDR3 amino acid clonotypes relied on the 60 to 65 TRBV and about 13 TRBJ segments identified across samples. COPE and FqMerger were used to merge the filtered high-quality paired reads into contigs. BLAST was used to align contigs to IMGT TRBV, TRBD and TRBJ reference genes, with CDR3 defined following IMGT. Any clonotype with a frequency above 0.1% was counted as a highly expanded clone. Repertoire diversity was measured by Shannon entropy, and V-J evenness by the Gini coefficient. Clonotypes shared by more than one individual were considered public. TCRdb ran its own pipeline on the public reads, namely fastp trimming at Q25 and MiXCR clone calling, and kept in-frame beta chains. Duplicate CDR3 protein sequences are folded into a single record with the most common DNA and genes. These V and J calls derive from TCRdb rather than the authors' analysis. Counted in this sample were hundreds of thousands of distinct CDR3 sequences; over 20% of them appeared once. Roughly 13% of the sample belongs to the ten largest clones.

What the study reported, not specific to this receptor: The small sample size was acknowledged by the authors as a limitation that may reduce accuracy. Persistent disease showed preferential use of TRBV28, TRBJ1-2 and TRBJ2-5, whereas newly diagnosed disease favored TRBV20-1 and TRBJ2-1. More public clonotypes were shared among persistent patients (2,741) than among newly diagnosed patients (966). Sequencing and analysis were limited to the TCR beta chain. Compared with newly diagnosed patients, patients with persistent Graves' disease had lower TCR Shannon entropy and fewer highly expanded clones, which suggests clonal expansion. Because the primary lesion, thyroid tissue, could not be accessed, the study looked at peripheral blood alone.

Interpreted using the paper, the time point label stands for: persistent/refractory GD, antithyroid drugs over 5 years with positive TRAb. RNA was extracted from PBMCs in TRIzol for both TCR sequencing and RNA sequencing. The diagnosis of Graves' disease was made according to American Thyroid Association guidelines. Patients for the study were recruited at an endocrinology department in Xi'an, China. Each patient gave around 9 milliliters of peripheral blood, collected in an EDTA anticoagulant tube. Ficoll Paque Plus density gradient separation was used to isolate PBMCs, and no additional T cell sorting was done. An Agilent 2100 Bioanalyzer and agarose gel were used to assess RNA quality, and a NanoDrop 2000 was used to measure RNA concentration.

The chain uses TRBV12-3 or TRBV12-4 and TRBJ2-4, with TRBD2 perhaps the D gene, on 5 matching bases. Sequencing used peripheral blood mononuclear cells (PBMCs), obtained when the disease was refractory, from a patient treated with antithyroid drugs. The clonotype was recovered from a female donor with Graves disease. CDR3 reads: CASSFPGLYVGNEQYF. The nucleotide sequence reads TGTGCCAGCAGTTTTCCAGGTCTTTATGTCGGGAATGAGCAGTACTTC.